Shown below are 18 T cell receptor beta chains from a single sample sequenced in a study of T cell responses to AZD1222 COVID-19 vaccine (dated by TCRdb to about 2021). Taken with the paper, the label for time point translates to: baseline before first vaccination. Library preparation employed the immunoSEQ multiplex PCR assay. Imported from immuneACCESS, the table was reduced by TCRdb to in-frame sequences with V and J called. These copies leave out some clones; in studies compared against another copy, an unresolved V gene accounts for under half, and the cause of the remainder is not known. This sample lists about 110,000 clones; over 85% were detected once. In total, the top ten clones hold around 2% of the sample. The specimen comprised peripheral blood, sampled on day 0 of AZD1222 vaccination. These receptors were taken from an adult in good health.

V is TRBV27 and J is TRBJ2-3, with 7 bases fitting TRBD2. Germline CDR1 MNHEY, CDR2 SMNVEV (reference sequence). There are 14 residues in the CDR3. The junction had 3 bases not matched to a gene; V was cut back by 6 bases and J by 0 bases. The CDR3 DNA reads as TGTGCCAGCAGAGCGGGGCCGAGCACAGATACGCAGTATTTT. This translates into CASRAGPSTDTQYF.

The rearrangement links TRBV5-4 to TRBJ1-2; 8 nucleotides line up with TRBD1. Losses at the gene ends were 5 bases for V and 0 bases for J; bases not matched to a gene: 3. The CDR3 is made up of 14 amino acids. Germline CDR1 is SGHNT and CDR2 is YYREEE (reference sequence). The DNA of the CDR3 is TGTGCCAGCAGGACAGGGGAAGCTAACTATGGCTACACCTTC. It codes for CASRTGEANYGYTF.

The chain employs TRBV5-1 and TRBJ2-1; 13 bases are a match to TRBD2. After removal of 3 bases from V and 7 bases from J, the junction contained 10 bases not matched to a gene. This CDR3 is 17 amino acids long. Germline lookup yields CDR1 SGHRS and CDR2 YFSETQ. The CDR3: CASSSRKLAGGYNEQFF. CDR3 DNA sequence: TGCGCCAGCAGCTCACGAAAACTAGCGGGAGGGTATAATGAGCAGTTCTTC.

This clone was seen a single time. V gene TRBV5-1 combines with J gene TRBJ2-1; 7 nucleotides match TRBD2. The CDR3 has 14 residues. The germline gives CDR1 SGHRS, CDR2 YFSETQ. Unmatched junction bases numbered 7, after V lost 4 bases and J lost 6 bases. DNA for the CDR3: TGCGCCAGCAGCATAGACCTAGCGGTCAATGAGCAGTTCTTC. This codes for CASSIDLAVNEQFF. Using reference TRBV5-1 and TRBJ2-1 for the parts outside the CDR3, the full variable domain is KAGVTQTPRYLIKTRGQQVTLSCSPISGHRSVSWYQQTPGQGLQFLFEYFSETQRNKGNFPGRFSGRQFSNSRSEMNVSTLELGDSALYLCASSIDLAVNEQFFGPGTRLTVL.

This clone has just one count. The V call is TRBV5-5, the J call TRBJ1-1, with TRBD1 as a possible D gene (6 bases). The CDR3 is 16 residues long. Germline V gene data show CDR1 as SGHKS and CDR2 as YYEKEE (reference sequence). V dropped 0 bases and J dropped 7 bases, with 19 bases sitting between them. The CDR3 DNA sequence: TGTGCCAGCAGCTTGGATGTAACAGGGAGGCTCCATGAAGCTTTCTTT. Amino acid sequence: CASSLDVTGRLHEAFF.

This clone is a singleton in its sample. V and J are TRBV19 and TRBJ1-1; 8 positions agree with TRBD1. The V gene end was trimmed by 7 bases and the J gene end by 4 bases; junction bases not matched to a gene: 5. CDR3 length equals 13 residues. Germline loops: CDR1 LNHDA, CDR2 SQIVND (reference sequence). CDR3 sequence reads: CASTHDRGTEAFF. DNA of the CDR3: TGTGCCAGTACCCATGACAGGGGCACTGAAGCTTTCTTT.

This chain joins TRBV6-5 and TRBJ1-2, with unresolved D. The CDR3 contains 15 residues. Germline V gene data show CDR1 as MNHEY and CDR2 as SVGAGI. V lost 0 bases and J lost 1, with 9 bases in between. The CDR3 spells CASSYSQSVNYGYTF. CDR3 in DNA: TGTGCCAGCAGTTACTCCCAGAGCGTTAACTATGGCTACACCTTC.

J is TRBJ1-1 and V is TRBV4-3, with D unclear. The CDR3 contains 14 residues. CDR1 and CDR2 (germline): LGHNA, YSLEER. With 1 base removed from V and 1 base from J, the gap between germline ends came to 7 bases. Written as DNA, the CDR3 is TGCGCCAGCAGCCAAGTTCTGGGGAACACTGAAGCTTTCTTT. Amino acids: CASSQVLGNTEAFF.

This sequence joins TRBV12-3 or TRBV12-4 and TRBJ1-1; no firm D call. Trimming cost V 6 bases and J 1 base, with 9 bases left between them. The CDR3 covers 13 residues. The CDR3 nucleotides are TGTGCCAGCAGCAATGTGGAGAACACTGAAGCTTTCTTT. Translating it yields CASSNVENTEAFF.

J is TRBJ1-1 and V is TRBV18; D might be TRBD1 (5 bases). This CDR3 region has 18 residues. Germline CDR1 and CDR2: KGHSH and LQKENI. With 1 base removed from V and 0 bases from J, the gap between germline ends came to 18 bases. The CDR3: CASSPRQGGRQLNTEAFF. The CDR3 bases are TGTGCCAGCTCACCACGGCAGGGAGGTCGTCAGCTGAACACTGAAGCTTTCTTT.

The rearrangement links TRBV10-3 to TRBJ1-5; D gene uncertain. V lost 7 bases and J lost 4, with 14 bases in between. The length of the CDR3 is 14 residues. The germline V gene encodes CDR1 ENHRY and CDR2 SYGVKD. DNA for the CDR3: TGTGCCATCAAGCCCACAGAAGGGAATCAGCCCCAGCATTTT. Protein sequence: CAIKPTEGNQPQHF.

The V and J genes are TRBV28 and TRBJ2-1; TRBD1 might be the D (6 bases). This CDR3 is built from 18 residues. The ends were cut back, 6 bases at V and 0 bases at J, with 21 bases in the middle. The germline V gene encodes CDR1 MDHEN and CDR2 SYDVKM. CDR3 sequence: CASRGATGDYLSYNEQFF. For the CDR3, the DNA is TGTGCCAGCAGGGGGGCGACAGGAGACTACCTCTCCTACAATGAGCAGTTCTTC. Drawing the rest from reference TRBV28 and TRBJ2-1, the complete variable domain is DVKVTQSSRYLVKRTGEKVFLECVQDMDHENMFWYRQDPGLGLRLIYFSYDVKMKEKGDIPEGYSVSREKKERFSLILESASTNQTSMYLCASRGATGDYLSYNEQFFGPGTRLTVL.

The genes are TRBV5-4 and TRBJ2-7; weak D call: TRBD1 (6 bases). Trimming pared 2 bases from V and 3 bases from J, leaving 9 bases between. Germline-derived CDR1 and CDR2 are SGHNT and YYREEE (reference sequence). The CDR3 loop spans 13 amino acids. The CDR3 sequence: CASSLQGGYEQYF. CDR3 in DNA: TGTGCCAGCAGCTTACAAGGGGGCTACGAGCAGTACTTC.

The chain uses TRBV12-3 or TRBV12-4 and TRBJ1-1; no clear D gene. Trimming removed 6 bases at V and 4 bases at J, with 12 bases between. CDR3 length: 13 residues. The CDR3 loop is CASRTPGRTEAFF. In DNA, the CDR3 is TGTGCCAGCAGGACTCCCGGGCGCACTGAAGCTTTCTTT.

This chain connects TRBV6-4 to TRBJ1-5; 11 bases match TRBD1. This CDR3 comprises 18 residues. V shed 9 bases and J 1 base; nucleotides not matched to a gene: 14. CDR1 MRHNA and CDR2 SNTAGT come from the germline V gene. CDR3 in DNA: TGTGCCAGTAAGATCGGGACAGGGGGGATGATGAGCAATCAGCCCCAGCATTTT. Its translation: CASKIGTGGMMSNQPQHF.

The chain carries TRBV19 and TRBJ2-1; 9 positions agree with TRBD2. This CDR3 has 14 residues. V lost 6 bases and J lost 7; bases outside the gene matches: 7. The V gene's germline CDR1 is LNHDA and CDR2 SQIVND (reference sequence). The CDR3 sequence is CASSQAGGQNEQFF. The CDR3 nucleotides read TGTGCCAGTAGCCAAGCGGGAGGCCAGAATGAGCAGTTCTTC.

The CDR3, as DNA: TGTGCCAGCAGTGAAGGGTCTGGCGGTTCCGGGGACCAGTACTTC. Translated, it gives CASSEGSGGSGDQYF. This rearrangement joins TRBV6-1 to TRBJ2-5, with D perhaps TRBD2 (5 bases). This CDR3 is 15 amino acids long. Germline CDR1 MNHNS, CDR2 SASEGT. The V gene lost 1 base and the J gene lost 10 bases, with 19 bases spanning the gap.

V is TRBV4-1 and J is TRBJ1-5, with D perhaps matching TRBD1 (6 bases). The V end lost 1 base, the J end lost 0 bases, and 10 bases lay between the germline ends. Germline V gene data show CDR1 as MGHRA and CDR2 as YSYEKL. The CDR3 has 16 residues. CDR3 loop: CASSQVGTHSNQPQHF. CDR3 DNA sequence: TGCGCCAGCAGCCAAGTAGGGACACATAGCAATCAGCCCCAGCATTTT.